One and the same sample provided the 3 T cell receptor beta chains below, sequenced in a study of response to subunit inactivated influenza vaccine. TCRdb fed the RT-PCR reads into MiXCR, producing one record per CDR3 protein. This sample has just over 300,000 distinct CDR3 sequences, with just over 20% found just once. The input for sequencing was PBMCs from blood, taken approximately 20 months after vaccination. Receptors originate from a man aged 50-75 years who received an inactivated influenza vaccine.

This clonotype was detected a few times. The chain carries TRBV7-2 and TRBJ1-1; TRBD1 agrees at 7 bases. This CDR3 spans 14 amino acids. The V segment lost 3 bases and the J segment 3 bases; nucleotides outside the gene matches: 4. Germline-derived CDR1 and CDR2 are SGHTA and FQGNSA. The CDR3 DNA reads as TGTGCCAGCAGCTTGCCAGGGGGATACACTGAAGCTTTCTTT. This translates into CASSLPGGYTEAFF.

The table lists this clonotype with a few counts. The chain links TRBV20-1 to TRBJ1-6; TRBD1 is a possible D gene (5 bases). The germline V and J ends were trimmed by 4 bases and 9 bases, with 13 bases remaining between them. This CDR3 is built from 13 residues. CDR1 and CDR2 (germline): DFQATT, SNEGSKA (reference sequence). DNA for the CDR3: TGCAGTGCTACCGGGACTGCAGGTTCACCCCTCCACTTT. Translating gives CSATGTAGSPLHF.

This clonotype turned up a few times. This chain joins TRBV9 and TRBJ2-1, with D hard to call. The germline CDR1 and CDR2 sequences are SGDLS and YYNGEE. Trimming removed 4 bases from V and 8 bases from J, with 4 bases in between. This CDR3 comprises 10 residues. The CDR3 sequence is CASSSDEQFF. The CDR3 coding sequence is TGTGCCAGCAGCTCGGATGAGCAGTTCTTC.